This T cell receptor (beta chain) derives from a study of T cell repertoires in cytomegalovirus infection. The study, taken as a whole, reports: Across the ex vivo response, the dominant clonotypes were HLA-C-restricted CMV-specific TCR beta clonotypes.

V gave up 1 base and J gave up 0 bases; unmatched junction bases: 8. The CDR3 extends over 17 amino acids. Per germline, CDR1 MNHEY and CDR2 SVGAGI. Of note for this clonotype: What it binds is unknown.

MiXCR was run by TCRdb on the reads, yielding one entry per CDR3 protein. This sample carries 680,000 or so distinct CDR3 sequences, 35% of them seen once, and the ten largest clones take around 3%. This clonotype was obtained from a human donor in good health (CMV status not recorded). Some clones in this sample may be carry-over from other donors' samples. The material sequenced was PBMCs. J is TRBJ2-7 and V is TRBV6-5; 8 bases line up with TRBD1. CDR3 nucleotide sequence: TGTGCCAGCAGTTACTACCGGGGACAGGAAATCTCCTACGAGCAGTACTTC. Encoded protein: CASSYYRGQEISYEQYF.